A selection of T cell receptor beta chains follows, all from one sample in a study of cytomegalovirus exposure and HLA in healthy donors. Profiling relied on immunoSEQ multiplex PCR, and the TCRdb table lists in-frame clones only, not all of them. The sample holds fewer than 200,000 clones, around 76% seen once. Input material: PBMCs. The receptor source for this set is a female donor in good health and CMV-seronegative. The CDR3 runs from the conserved cysteine through the conserved F or W. The D gene is left open where the match is weak. The size of a clone is reported for some rows only, either as once, few or many, or as a class for expanded clones.

D,length,size,V,J,DNA,CDR3
.,15,.,TRBV7-3,TRBJ2-1,TGTGCCAGCAGATTAGACCAGGGAACAGGAAATGAGCAGTTCTTC,CASRLDQGTGNEQFF
.,18,.,TRBV7-8,TRBJ2-7,TGTGCCAGCAGCTTAAAATGGACAGCGTGGGCTCCCTCCCACGAGCAGTACTTC,CASSLKWTAWAPSHEQYF
.,15,.,TRBV9,TRBJ1-2,TGTGCCAGCAGCGTAGACGGCAGGGGTGGCTATGGCTACACCTTC,CASSVDGRGGYGYTF
.,18,few,TRBV10-3,TRBJ1-1,TGTGCCATCAGTGAGCCGGGGGGGAAACTGTTTTTGAACACTGAAGCTTTCTTT,CAISEPGGKLFLNTEAFF
TRBD2,16,.,TRBV4-1,TRBJ2-3,TGCGCCAGCAGCCCAGGGGCGGGAGGGCCCGTAGATACGCAGTATTTT,CASSPGAGGPVDTQYF
TRBD2,16,.,TRBV9,TRBJ2-3,TGTGCCAGCAGCGCATCCTTAGCGGGAGGGTCAGATACGCAGTATTTT,CASSASLAGGSDTQYF
.,15,.,TRBV14,TRBJ1-1,TGTGCCAGCAGCTCCCTAAGTGCGGGGGGCACTGAAGCTTTCTTT,CASSSLSAGGTEAFF
.,15,.,TRBV19,TRBJ1-4,TGTGCCAGTGCCGCCATAGGCGGGGGCGGGGAAAAACTGTTTTTT,CASAAIGGGGEKLFF
.,14,.,TRBV10-3,TRBJ1-2,TGTGCCATCAGTGCTTTGGTCAGGGAGGCTGGCTACACCTTC,CAISALVREAGYTF
TRBD2,14,.,TRBV12-5,TRBJ2-1,TGTGCTAGTGGTTTTGGGAGGGACTACAATGAGCAGTTCTTC,CASGFGRDYNEQFF
TRBD1,15,once,TRBV5-1,TRBJ2-2,TGCGCCAGCAGCTCGACAGGGAAAAGAGACGGGGAGCTGTTTTTT,CASSSTGKRDGELFF
TRBD1,16,.,TRBV5-1,TRBJ1-4,TGCGCCAGCAGCGCTGGGACAGGCGGAACTAATGAAAAACTGTTTTTT,CASSAGTGGTNEKLFF
TRBD1,13,.,TRBV7-8,TRBJ1-5,TGTGCCAGCAGCTTAGGAGGGGACAGGGCCGAGCATTTT,CASSLGGDRAEHF
TRBD1,15,.,TRBV5-8,TRBJ1-3,TGTGCCAGCAGCCGACAGGGAATCTCTGGAAACACCATATATTTT,CASSRQGISGNTIYF
.,14,few,TRBV5-1,TRBJ1-1,TGCGCCAGCAGCTTGAGGGGTGCGAGCACTGAAGCTTTCTTT,CASSLRGASTEAFF
.,14,once,TRBV6-4,TRBJ2-3,TGTGCCAGCAGCGCGTCGACTAGCACAGATACGCAGTATTTT,CASSASTSTDTQYF
.,12,.,TRBV7-2,TRBJ1-2,TGTGCCAGTCGGAGGACGGGTCGGGGCTACACCTTC,CASRRTGRGYTF